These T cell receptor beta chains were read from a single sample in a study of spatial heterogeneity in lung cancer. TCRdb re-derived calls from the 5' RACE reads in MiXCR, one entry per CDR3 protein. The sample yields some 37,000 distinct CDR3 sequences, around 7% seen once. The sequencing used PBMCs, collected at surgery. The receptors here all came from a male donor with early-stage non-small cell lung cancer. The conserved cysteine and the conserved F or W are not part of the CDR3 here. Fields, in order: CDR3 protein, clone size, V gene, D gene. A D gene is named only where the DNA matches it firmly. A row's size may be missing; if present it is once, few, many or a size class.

cdr3_aa: ASSLAAAGYT; clone_size: many; v_call: TRBV12-3/TRBV12-4; d_call: -
cdr3_aa: ASSREAGYDTQY; clone_size: -; v_call: TRBV14; d_call: -
cdr3_aa: ASSFGAGELF; clone_size: many; v_call: TRBV27; d_call: -
cdr3_aa: ASSSSLATEAF; clone_size: few; v_call: TRBV27; d_call: -
cdr3_aa: SAAPGPSTDTQY; clone_size: few; v_call: TRBV20-1; d_call: -
cdr3_aa: ASSASLGEQF; clone_size: many; v_call: TRBV7-3; d_call: -
cdr3_aa: ASSDPPDRGETEAF; clone_size: -; v_call: TRBV6-4; d_call: TRBD1
cdr3_aa: ASSDRGLDTQY; clone_size: many; v_call: TRBV2; d_call: -
cdr3_aa: SAHKQGATGELF; clone_size: -; v_call: TRBV20-1; d_call: TRBD1
cdr3_aa: ASSRDRNNSPLH; clone_size: -; v_call: TRBV18; d_call: -
cdr3_aa: ASSVAGGLNTDTQY; clone_size: many; v_call: TRBV9; d_call: -
cdr3_aa: ASTGMGEAGELF; clone_size: few; v_call: TRBV11-3; d_call: -
cdr3_aa: ASSFRLSTEAF; clone_size: many; v_call: TRBV7-7; d_call: -
cdr3_aa: ASSSDRGVSTDTQY; clone_size: many; v_call: TRBV7-9; d_call: TRBD1
cdr3_aa: ASSYQGSNEKLF; clone_size: -; v_call: TRBV7-2; d_call: -
cdr3_aa: ASSPQTGQRNTEAF; clone_size: few; v_call: TRBV5-1; d_call: TRBD1
cdr3_aa: ASSQMGDWQF; clone_size: many; v_call: TRBV5-1; d_call: -
cdr3_aa: ASRETGFGNQPQH; clone_size: many; v_call: TRBV12-3/TRBV12-4; d_call: TRBD1
cdr3_aa: ASSFTQGVYEQF; clone_size: -; v_call: TRBV11-3; d_call: TRBD1
cdr3_aa: ASREESGRGPYTQY; clone_size: -; v_call: TRBV6-5; d_call: TRBD2
cdr3_aa: ASSQTSEAYNEQF; clone_size: many; v_call: TRBV12-3/TRBV12-4; d_call: TRBD2
cdr3_aa: ASSLVPETQY; clone_size: many; v_call: TRBV7-2; d_call: -
cdr3_aa: ASSTTPRGPGELF; clone_size: many; v_call: TRBV12-3/TRBV12-4; d_call: -
cdr3_aa: ASRAPLGTNEKPF; clone_size: -; v_call: TRBV5-1; d_call: -
cdr3_aa: ASSQNRDRGSPEAGNTIY; clone_size: many; v_call: TRBV4-3; d_call: TRBD1
cdr3_aa: ASSLSGSNRNEQF; clone_size: many; v_call: TRBV7-9; d_call: TRBD2
cdr3_aa: ATSDRTNTGELF; clone_size: many; v_call: TRBV10-3; d_call: TRBD1
cdr3_aa: ASSKRTRTDTQY; clone_size: many; v_call: TRBV21-1; d_call: -
cdr3_aa: ASRTGVGANVLT; clone_size: many; v_call: TRBV28; d_call: TRBD1
cdr3_aa: ASSYITNQPQH; clone_size: many; v_call: TRBV6-8; d_call: -
cdr3_aa: ASSRGPSTDTQY; clone_size: many; v_call: TRBV12-3/TRBV12-4; d_call: -
cdr3_aa: ASSSRFLYGYT; clone_size: -; v_call: TRBV3-1; d_call: -
cdr3_aa: ASSQDGQPHNEQF; clone_size: -; v_call: TRBV3-1; d_call: -
cdr3_aa: ASSYSRRSYEQY; clone_size: many; v_call: TRBV6-5; d_call: -
cdr3_aa: ASSRTSGLRTTRDTQY; clone_size: -; v_call: TRBV7-6; d_call: TRBD2
cdr3_aa: SAQTSAFPRETQY; clone_size: -; v_call: TRBV20-1; d_call: -
cdr3_aa: ASSLVGGYEQF; clone_size: many; v_call: TRBV7-2; d_call: -